One and the same sample provided the 24 T cell receptor beta chains below, sequenced in a study of blood T cell repertoires in COVID-19. TCRdb's table, derived via immunoSEQ multiplex PCR, lists solely in-frame clones and lacks some. The data hold tens of thousands of clones, with about 80% observed a single time. Source material: peripheral blood. The receptors were gathered from a woman aged 50 to 60 with acute or convalescent COVID-19.

This rearrangement joins TRBV4-1 to TRBJ1-2; a possible D gene is TRBD1 (6 bases). This CDR3 comprises 14 residues. Germline lookup yields CDR1 MGHRA and CDR2 YSYEKL. V gave up 4 bases and J gave up 2 bases, with 11 bases separating them. The chain's CDR3 is CASSPDSSNYGYTF. In DNA, the CDR3 is TGCGCCAGCAGCCCGGACAGTTCGAACTATGGCTACACCTTC.

The gene calls are TRBV9 and TRBJ1-1; D might be TRBD1 (5 bases). Trimming took off 2 bases at V and 4 bases at J, with 12 bases between the two ends. Germline values: CDR1 SGDLS, CDR2 YYNGEE. This CDR3 region has 14 residues. This CDR3 is CASSVVTGSTEAFF. The CDR3 DNA reads as TGTGCCAGCAGCGTGGTTACAGGCTCCACTGAAGCTTTCTTT.

This clone was recorded a few times. This chain joins TRBV29-1 and TRBJ1-2, with 7 bases lining up with TRBD1. Germline assignment: CDR1 SQVTM and CDR2 ANQGSEA. The CDR3 length is 13 residues. J gave up 4 bases and V 5 bases, and 7 bases lay outside the gene matches. CDR3 in DNA: TGCAGCGTTCGATTGGGACAGTCCTATGGCTACACCTTC. Translated, it gives CSVRLGQSYGYTF.

The chain links TRBV14 to TRBJ1-1; D might be TRBD1 (5 bases). V gave up 1 base and J gave up 0 bases, with 9 bases separating them. The CDR3 loop spans 15 amino acids. Germline CDR1 is SGHDN and CDR2 is FVKESK. CDR3 DNA sequence: TGTGCCAGCAGCCAAGCCGGCAGGGTGAACACTGAAGCTTTCTTT. Protein sequence: CASSQAGRVNTEAFF. Supplemented by reference TRBV14 and TRBJ1-1, the full variable domain reads EAGVTQFPSHSVIEKGQTVTLRCDPISGHDNLYWYRRVMGKEIKFLLHFVKESKQDESGMPNNRFLAERTGGTYSTLKVQPAELEDSGVYFCASSQAGRVNTEAFFGQGTRLTVV.

The V gene is TRBV5-4, the J gene TRBJ1-2; D may be TRBD1 (5 bases). The V gene lost 0 bases and the J gene lost 4 bases, with 13 bases spanning the gap. The CDR3 covers 15 residues. Germline assignment: CDR1 SGHNT and CDR2 YYREEE (reference sequence). The chain's CDR3 is CASSLERDSFYGYTF. CDR3 nucleotides: TGTGCCAGCAGCTTGGAGAGGGACTCCTTCTATGGCTACACCTTC.

The V call is TRBV19, the J call TRBJ1-2; a possible D gene is TRBD1 (6 bases). The V gene lost 3 bases and the J gene lost 1 base, with 12 bases spanning the gap. The length of the CDR3 is 15 residues. Germline CDR1 is LNHDA and CDR2 is SQIVND (reference sequence). CDR3 protein: CASSISPGVNYGYTF. CDR3 DNA sequence: TGTGCCAGTAGTATCTCCCCAGGGGTTAACTATGGCTACACCTTC.

V gene TRBV18 combines with J gene TRBJ1-2; 7 nucleotides line up with TRBD1. J was trimmed by 4 bases and V by 3 bases; bases with no gene match: 8. This CDR3 comprises 15 residues. Per germline, CDR1 KGHSH and CDR2 LQKENI. CDR3 in DNA: TGTGCCAGCTCACCGTCCGGACAGGCACGCTATGGCTACACCTTC. This translates into CASSPSGQARYGYTF. Full variable domain (remainder filled in from reference TRBV18 and TRBJ1-2): NAGVMQNPRHLVRRRGQEARLRCSPMKGHSHVYWYRQLPEEGLKFMVYLQKENIIDESGMPKERFSAEFPKEGPSILRIQQVVRGDSAAYFCASSPSGQARYGYTFGSGTRLTVV.

This clone came up a few times. The chain recombines TRBV3-1 (or the pseudogene TRBV3-2) with TRBJ2-7; 8 bases match TRBD2. Germline CDR1 and CDR2: LGHDT and YNNKEL (reference sequence). The V segment lost 0 bases and the J segment 0 bases; nucleotides outside the gene matches: 7. CDR3 length: 17 residues. The CDR3 DNA reads TGTGCCAGCAGCCAAGATTCGCCGAGCGGGGGCTCCTACGAGCAGTACTTC. Translated: CASSQDSPSGGSYEQYF.

The rearrangement joins TRBV10-3 to TRBJ1-5; D is ambiguous. With 0 bases removed from V and 0 bases from J, the gap between germline ends came to 12 bases. CDR1 ENHRY and CDR2 SYGVKD come from the germline V gene. CDR3 length: 17 amino acids. CDR3 region: CAISESSGTLSNQPQHF. CDR3 coding DNA: TGTGCCATCAGTGAGTCGTCGGGAACCCTTAGCAATCAGCCCCAGCATTTT.

This chain uses TRBV6-5 with TRBJ2-7; 8 bases are shared with TRBD1. In germline, CDR1 is MNHEY, CDR2 SVGAGI. The CDR3 has 15 residues. Trimming cost V 4 bases and J 6 bases; bases outside gene matches: 11. The CDR3 DNA reads as TGTGCCAGCAGTTTATCACCGACAGGGGTTGCCGAGCAGTACTTC. Residues: CASSLSPTGVAEQYF.

The chain carries TRBV3-1 (or the pseudogene TRBV3-2) and TRBJ2-5, with 8 positions matching TRBD2. The CDR3 is 17 amino acids. V dropped 3 bases and J dropped 2; count of bases not matched to a gene: 11. The germline V gene encodes CDR1 LGHDT and CDR2 YNNKEL (reference sequence). The CDR3 bases are TGTGCCAGCAGCCACGCCCCGACTAGCGCGGGGCAAGAGACCCAGTACTTC. This sequence encodes CASSHAPTSAGQETQYF.

J is TRBJ1-2 and V is TRBV4-2; TRBD1 matches at 9 bases. This CDR3 is built from 17 residues. The V gene's germline CDR1 is LGHNA and CDR2 YNFKEQ. Trimming at V came to 1 base and at J to 1 base, leaving 7 bases not matched to a gene. The CDR3 bases are TGTGCCAGCAGCCAAGGTTCGGGACAGGGCTTTAACTATGGCTACACCTTC. Amino acid sequence: CASSQGSGQGFNYGYTF.

This clone has more than one count but fewer than ten. The rearrangement joins TRBV30 to TRBJ1-1; D is perhaps TRBD1 (6 bases). The V end was cut by 5 bases, the J end by 1 base, with 14 bases between. In germline, CDR1 is GTSNPN, CDR2 SVGIG (reference sequence). The CDR3 covers 14 residues. The DNA for the CDR3 is TGTGCCTGGCCTTTGACAGGACGGAACACTGAAGCTTTCTTT. This sequence encodes CAWPLTGRNTEAFF.

The rearrangement joins TRBV5-4 to TRBJ2-1, with D possibly being TRBD2 (6 bases). The CDR3 extends over 16 amino acids. The germline V and J ends were trimmed by 0 bases and 7 bases, with 17 bases remaining between them. Germline V gives CDR1 SGHNT, CDR2 YYREEE (reference sequence). CDR3 region: CASSLAAWRGRNEQFF. The CDR3 DNA reads TGTGCCAGCAGCTTGGCCGCTTGGCGGGGCCGGAATGAGCAGTTCTTC.

The V gene is TRBV7-2, the J gene TRBJ2-6; D remains unclear. The germline V gene encodes CDR1 SGHTA and CDR2 FQGNSA. The length of the CDR3 is 13 residues. V lost 3 bases to trimming and J lost 4 bases, with 4 bases between them. CDR3 sequence: CASSLEGANVLTF. The CDR3 DNA reads TGTGCCAGCAGCTTGGAGGGGGCCAACGTCCTGACTTTC.

The rearrangement links TRBV4-2 to TRBJ2-3; D is uncertain. Trimming left V 0 bases short and J 2 bases short, with 6 bases between. Germline V gene sequence: CDR1 LGHNA, CDR2 YNFKEQ. This CDR3 spans 14 amino acids. The CDR3 DNA follows: TGTGCCAGCAGCCAAGAACTCCTCACAGATACGCAGTATTTT. Its translation is CASSQELLTDTQYF.

J is TRBJ1-3 and V is TRBV10-3; D is undetermined. The CDR3 runs to 14 residues. V lost 4 bases and J 2 bases, leaving 9 bases between the germline ends. CDR1 ENHRY and CDR2 SYGVKD come from the germline V gene. CDR3 protein: CAISGSGTGNTIYF. The CDR3 region has the DNA TGTGCCATCAGTGGCTCCGGGACTGGAAACACCATATATTTT.

J is TRBJ2-1 and V is TRBV6-5, with D perhaps matching TRBD2 (6 bases). Trimming took off 6 bases at V and 5 bases at J, with 17 bases between the two ends. This CDR3 has 15 amino acids. Per germline, CDR1 MNHEY and CDR2 SVGAGI. The chain's CDR3 is CASREEGRVNNEQFF. The CDR3 bases are TGTGCCAGCAGGGAGGAGGGAAGAGTCAACAATGAGCAGTTCTTC.

This chain uses TRBV28 with TRBJ2-5; maybe TRBD1 (5 bases). Germline V CDR1 and CDR2: MDHEN, SYDVKM. This CDR3 is built from 15 residues. Trimming removed 3 bases from V and 5 bases from J, with 16 bases in between. The CDR3 loop reads CASSFPQGPVETQYF. CDR3 DNA sequence: TGTGCCAGCAGTTTCCCGCAGGGCCCAGTGGAGACCCAGTACTTC. The full variable domain, in which reference TRBV28 and TRBJ2-5 provide the parts outside the CDR3, is DVKVTQSSRYLVKRTGEKVFLECVQDMDHENMFWYRQDPGLGLRLIYFSYDVKMKEKGDIPEGYSVSREKKERFSLILESASTNQTSMYLCASSFPQGPVETQYFGPGTRLLVL.

The chain employs TRBV4-1 and TRBJ1-6; perhaps TRBD1 as D (6 bases). CDR1 is MGHRA, CDR2 YSYEKL, per germline. This CDR3 spans 14 amino acids. V dropped 1 base and J dropped 8 bases, with 9 bases sitting between them. CDR3: CASSQGTAYSPLHF. For the CDR3, the DNA is TGCGCCAGCAGCCAAGGGACAGCTTATTCACCCCTCCACTTT.

The chain employs TRBV12-3 or TRBV12-4 and TRBJ1-6, with D hard to call. This CDR3 is 12 amino acids long. Trimming took 3 bases from V and 10 from J, leaving 7 bases between them. The CDR3 region is CASSFSRSPLHF. CDR3 nucleotides: TGTGCCAGCAGTTTCTCTAGGTCACCCCTCCACTTT.

The rearrangement uses TRBV5-4 and TRBJ2-2; 12 bases line up with TRBD2. Germline CDR1 is SGHNT and CDR2 is YYREEE (reference sequence). CDR3 length: 17 residues. Trimming cost V 2 bases and J 3 bases; bases outside gene matches: 5. The CDR3 coding sequence is TGTGCCAGCAGCTTAGCTAGCGGGGGGGGTTACACCGGGGAGCTGTTTTTT. It yields the protein CASSLASGGGYTGELFF.

The J gene is TRBJ1-6, the V gene TRBV5-1; 7 bases fit TRBD1. CDR1 and CDR2 (germline): SGHRS, YFSETQ. The V segment lost 4 bases and the J segment 6 bases; nucleotides outside the gene matches: 4. The CDR3 loop spans 14 amino acids. The CDR3 DNA sequence: TGCGCCAGCAGCGAAGGGACAGTTAATTCACCCCTCCACTTT. This encodes CASSEGTVNSPLHF.

The chain is built from TRBV7-3 and TRBJ2-3; TRBD2 might be the D (5 bases). Germline-derived CDR1 and CDR2 are SGHTA and FQGTGA. The ends were cut back, 4 bases at V and 1 base at J, with 15 bases in the middle. This CDR3 is built from 16 residues. The DNA for the CDR3 is TGTGCCAGCAGCTCCCTCGGGCCAGCGGGCACAGATACGCAGTATTTT. It encodes CASSSLGPAGTDTQYF.